Shown below are 18 T cell receptor beta chains from a single sample sequenced in a study of T cells in localized non-small cell lung cancer (dated by TCRdb to the early 2020s). Library preparation employed the immunoSEQ multiplex PCR assay. As stored in TCRdb, this immuneACCESS dataset retains in-frame rearrangements with V and J assigned. A fraction of the clones does not appear; measured against another copy, unresolved V genes explain less than half of the discrepancy, and the remainder lacks a known reason. The table for this sample lists about 59,000 clones; approximately 90% of them were counted only once. The ten largest clones capture around 20% of the sample. The source was peripheral blood, collected before any cancer treatment. The receptors derive from a man aged 40-75 years with stage I squamous cell lung carcinoma.

This chain uses TRBV6-5 with TRBJ1-3; D is uncertain. With 3 bases removed from V and 8 bases from J, the gap between germline ends came to 5 bases. The CDR3 consists of 11 residues. Germline V gives CDR1 MNHEY, CDR2 SVGAGI. The CDR3 sequence: CASSYQHTIYF. CDR3 DNA: TGTGCCAGCAGTTATCAACACACCATATATTTT.

CDR3 sequence (DNA): TGTGCCAGCAGTTTATTGACAGGCTACGAGCAGTACTTC. Translation gives CASSLLTGYEQYF. V is TRBV28 and J is TRBJ2-7; D is possibly TRBD1 (6 bases). Germline V gene sequence: CDR1 MDHEN, CDR2 SYDVKM. This CDR3 is 13 amino acids long. V was cut by 1 base and J by 3 bases, with 7 bases left in between.

The table lists this clone with a count of one. V usage is TRBV19 and J usage is TRBJ2-1; 10 bases are a match to TRBD2. Germline loops: CDR1 LNHDA, CDR2 SQIVND (reference sequence). CDR3 size: 16 residues. V gave up 5 bases and J gave up 0 bases; unmatched junction bases: 4. CDR3 nucleotides: TGTGCCAGTAGTCCTAGCGGGAGCCTCTCCTACAATGAGCAGTTCTTC. It encodes CASSPSGSLSYNEQFF.

The chain links TRBV5-4 to TRBJ2-7; D is undetermined. CDR3 length: 11 amino acids. Trimming pared 3 bases from V and 2 bases from J, leaving 3 bases between. Germline lookup yields CDR1 SGHNT and CDR2 YYREEE (reference sequence). CDR3 residues: CASSSAYEQYF. The CDR3 nucleotides are TGTGCCAGCAGCTCCGCCTACGAGCAGTACTTC.

This clone was counted a single time. V is TRBV5-1 and J is TRBJ2-1, with unresolved D. The CDR3 spans 15 residues. Trimming left V 0 bases short and J 0 bases short, with 7 bases between. Germline loops: CDR1 SGHRS, CDR2 YFSETQ. As DNA, the CDR3 is TGCGCCAGCAGCTTGGACTCCTCCTCCTACAATGAGCAGTTCTTC. Amino acids: CASSLDSSSYNEQFF. Filled out from reference TRBV5-1 and TRBJ2-1, the complete variable domain reads KAGVTQTPRYLIKTRGQQVTLSCSPISGHRSVSWYQQTPGQGLQFLFEYFSETQRNKGNFPGRFSGRQFSNSRSEMNVSTLELGDSALYLCASSLDSSSYNEQFFGPGTRLTVL.

The rearrangement links TRBV30 to TRBJ1-1; 7 bases match TRBD1. CDR3 length: 13 amino acids. V was pared by 2 bases and J by 4 bases, with 4 bases of the junction left unmatched. Germline assignment: CDR1 GTSNPN and CDR2 SVGIG (reference sequence). CDR3 nucleotide sequence: TGTGCCTGGAGTAAGGGGGCGAGCACTGAAGCTTTCTTT. This sequence encodes CAWSKGASTEAFF.

The V call is TRBV9, the J call TRBJ1-2, with D tentatively TRBD1 (5 bases). Between the trimmed V and J ends, which lost 0 bases and 1 base, there was a span of 10 bases. The germline V gene encodes CDR1 SGDLS and CDR2 YYNGEE. There are 15 residues in the CDR3. Here the CDR3 reads CASSVDSGLNYGYTF. CDR3 coding DNA: TGTGCCAGCAGCGTAGACTCAGGGCTTAACTATGGCTACACCTTC.

V is TRBV6-6 and J is TRBJ2-1, with 9 bases that match TRBD2. V lost 6 bases and J lost 10; bases outside the gene matches: 13. CDR1 and CDR2 (germline): MNHNY, SVGAGI (reference sequence). The CDR3 is made up of 15 amino acids. The CDR3 DNA sequence: TGTGCCAGCAGAGGGGGGAGCGGGAGGCTCTGGGAGCAGTTCTTC. This encodes CASRGGSGRLWEQFF.

CDR3 sequence (DNA): TGTGCCAGTAGTATCAATGTGAACACTGAAGCTTTCTTT. Translated, it gives CASSINVNTEAFF. The J gene is TRBJ1-1, the V gene TRBV19; the D is unclear. CDR3 length: 13 residues. CDR1 is LNHDA, CDR2 SQIVND, per germline (reference sequence). V was shortened by 3 bases and J by 0 bases, with 5 bases between the two germline ends.

The chain carries TRBV28 and TRBJ2-7; the match to TRBD1 covers 7 bases. The CDR3 totals 14 residues. The V and J ends lost 10 bases and 3 bases, in that order; junction bases with no gene match: 12. CDR1 is MDHEN and CDR2 is SYDVKM in the germline V gene. CDR3: CATSGQTSFYEQYF. CDR3 DNA: TGTGCCACTTCGGGACAGACATCCTTCTACGAGCAGTACTTC.

In DNA, the CDR3 is TGTGCCATCAGTGAGTCAGGCGAGCAGTACTTC. Translation gives CAISESGEQYF. The chain joins TRBV10-3 to TRBJ2-7; no reliable D call. Trimming cost V 0 bases and J 6 bases, with 3 bases left between them. CDR1 and CDR2 from the germline V gene are ENHRY and SYGVKD. This CDR3 has 11 residues.

The count of this clone is one. The J gene is TRBJ2-7, the V gene TRBV29-1; the D is unclear. CDR3 length: 10 amino acids. The V gene's germline CDR1 is SQVTM and CDR2 ANQGSEA. With 6 bases removed from V and 3 bases from J, the gap between germline ends came to 6 bases. Here the CDR3 DNA reads TGCAGCGTCCTATTCTACGAGCAGTACTTC. Translating it yields CSVLFYEQYF.

The rearrangement links TRBV7-3 to TRBJ2-7; TRBD2 agrees at 7 bases. The CDR3 has 16 residues. V trimming: 1 base; J trimming: 2 bases; junction bases outside the gene matches: 8. Germline V CDR1 and CDR2: SGHTA, FQGTGA. The CDR3 DNA follows: TGTGCCAGCAGCTTAAGCCCGGGAGGTCCAACCTACGAGCAGTACTTC. Protein product: CASSLSPGGPTYEQYF.

J is TRBJ2-7 and V is TRBV25-1, with TRBD1 identical over 12 bases. This CDR3 has 14 residues. The germline V gene encodes CDR1 MGHDK and CDR2 SYGVNS. With 6 bases clipped from V and 6 bases from J, the junction kept 6 bases outside the gene matches. The DNA for the CDR3 is TGTGCCAGCAGGGGGGGACAGGGGGCGATCGAGCAGTACTTC. It specifies CASRGGQGAIEQYF.

This chain links TRBV2 with TRBJ2-3; 11 bases line up with TRBD2. Looked up from germline, CDR1 is SNHLY and CDR2 is FYNNEI. The CDR3 runs to 14 residues. V was pared by 5 bases and J by 6 bases, with 4 bases of the junction left unmatched. In DNA, the CDR3 is TGTGCCAGCAGTCAGACTAGCGGGATTGATACGCAGTATTTT. Amino acids: CASSQTSGIDTQYF.

This clone was recorded once. The chain has TRBV28 and TRBJ2-1; a possible D gene is TRBD1 (5 bases). The V gene lost 5 bases and the J gene lost 6 bases, with 11 bases spanning the gap. Looked up from germline, CDR1 is MDHEN and CDR2 is SYDVKM. The CDR3 runs 13 residues. In nucleotides, the CDR3 is TGTGCCAGCAGTCGCCAGGGAACCAATGAGCAGTTCTTC. Translating it yields CASSRQGTNEQFF.

CDR3 nucleotides: TGTGCCAGCAGCTTCGGACAGGGGCCGGGAGAGACCCAGTACTTC. It specifies CASSFGQGPGETQYF. This chain joins TRBV7-3 and TRBJ2-5, with TRBD1 matching over 9 bases. J gave up 4 bases and V 3 bases, and 6 bases lay outside the gene matches. CDR3 length: 15 residues. CDR1 is SGHTA, CDR2 FQGTGA, per germline.

The chain has TRBV5-1 and TRBJ2-7; the match to TRBD1 covers 12 bases. The CDR3 has 14 residues. Unmatched junction bases numbered 7, after V lost 6 bases and J lost 6 bases. From germline, CDR1 is SGHRS and CDR2 YFSETQ. The CDR3 DNA is TGCGCCAGCAACCCCGGGACAGGGGGCCTCGAGCAGTACTTC. As protein: CASNPGTGGLEQYF.